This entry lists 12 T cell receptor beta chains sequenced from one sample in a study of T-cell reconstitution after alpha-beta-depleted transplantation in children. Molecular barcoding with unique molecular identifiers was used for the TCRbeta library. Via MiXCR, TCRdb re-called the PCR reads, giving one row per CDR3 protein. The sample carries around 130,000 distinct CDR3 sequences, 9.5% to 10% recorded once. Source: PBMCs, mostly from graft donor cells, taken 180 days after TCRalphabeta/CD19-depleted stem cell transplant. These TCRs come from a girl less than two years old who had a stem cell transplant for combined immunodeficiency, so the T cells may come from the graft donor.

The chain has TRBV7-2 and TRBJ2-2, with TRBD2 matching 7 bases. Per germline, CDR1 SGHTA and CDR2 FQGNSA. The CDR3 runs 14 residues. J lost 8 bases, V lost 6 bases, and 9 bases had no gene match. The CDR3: CASRIGREYGELFF. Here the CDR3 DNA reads TGTGCCAGCAGAATCGGGCGGGAGTATGGGGAGCTGTTTTTT.

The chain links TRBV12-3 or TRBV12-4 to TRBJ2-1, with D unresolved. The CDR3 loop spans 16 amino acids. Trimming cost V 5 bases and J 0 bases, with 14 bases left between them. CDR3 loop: CASSPPDASSYNEQFF. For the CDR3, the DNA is TGTGCCAGCAGTCCGCCGGACGCTTCCTCCTACAATGAGCAGTTCTTC.

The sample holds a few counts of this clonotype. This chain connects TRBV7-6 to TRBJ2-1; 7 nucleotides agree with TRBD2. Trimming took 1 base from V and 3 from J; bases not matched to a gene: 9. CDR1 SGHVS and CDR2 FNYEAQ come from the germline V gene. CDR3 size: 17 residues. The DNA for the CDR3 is TGTGCCAGCAGCTTAGGGTACGGGAGGAAGGTCTACAATGAGCAGTTCTTC. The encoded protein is CASSLGYGRKVYNEQFF.

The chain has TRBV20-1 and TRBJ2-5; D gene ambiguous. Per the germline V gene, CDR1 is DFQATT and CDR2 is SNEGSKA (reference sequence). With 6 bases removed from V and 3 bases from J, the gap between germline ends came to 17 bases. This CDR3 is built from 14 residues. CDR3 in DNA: TGCAGTGCGCCCTTGTGGCGCGGAGAAGAGACCCAGTACTTC. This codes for CSAPLWRGEETQYF.

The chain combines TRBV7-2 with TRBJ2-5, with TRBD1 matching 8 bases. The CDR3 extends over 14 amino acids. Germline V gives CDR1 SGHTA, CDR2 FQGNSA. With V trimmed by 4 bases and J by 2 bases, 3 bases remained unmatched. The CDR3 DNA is TGTGCCAGCAGCTGGAACAGGGGGCAAGAGACCCAGTACTTC. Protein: CASSWNRGQETQYF.

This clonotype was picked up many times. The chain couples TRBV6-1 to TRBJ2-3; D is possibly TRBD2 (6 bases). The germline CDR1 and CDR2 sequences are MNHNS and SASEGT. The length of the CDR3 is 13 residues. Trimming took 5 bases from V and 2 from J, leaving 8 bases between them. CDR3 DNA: TGTGCCAGCAGTACGGGAGACACAGATACGCAGTATTTT. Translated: CASSTGDTDTQYF.

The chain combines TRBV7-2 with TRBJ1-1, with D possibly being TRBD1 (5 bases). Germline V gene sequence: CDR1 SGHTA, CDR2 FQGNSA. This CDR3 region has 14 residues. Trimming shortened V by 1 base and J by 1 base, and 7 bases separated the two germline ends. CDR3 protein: CASSLVDRNTEAFF. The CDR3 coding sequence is TGTGCCAGCAGCTTAGTCGACAGGAACACTGAAGCTTTCTTT. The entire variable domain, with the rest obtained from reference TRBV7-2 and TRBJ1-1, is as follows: GAGVSQSPSNKVTEKGKDVELRCDPISGHTALYWYRQSLGQGLEFLIYFQGNSAPDKSGLPSDRFSAERTGGSVSTLTIQRTQQEDSAVYLCASSLVDRNTEAFFGQGTRLTVV.

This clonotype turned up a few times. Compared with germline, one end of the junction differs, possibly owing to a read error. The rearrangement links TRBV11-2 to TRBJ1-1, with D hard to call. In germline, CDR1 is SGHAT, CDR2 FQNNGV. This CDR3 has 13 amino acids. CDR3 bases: TGCGCCAGCAGCTTAGACTTCAACACTGAAGCTTTCTTT. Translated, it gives CASSLDFNTEAFF.

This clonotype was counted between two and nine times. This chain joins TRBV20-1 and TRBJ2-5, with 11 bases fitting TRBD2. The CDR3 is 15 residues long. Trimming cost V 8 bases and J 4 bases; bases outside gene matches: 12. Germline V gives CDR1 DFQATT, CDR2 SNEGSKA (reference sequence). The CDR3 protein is CSTQLPLAGGETQYF. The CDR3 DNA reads TGCAGTACACAGCTCCCCCTAGCGGGGGGAGAGACCCAGTACTTC.

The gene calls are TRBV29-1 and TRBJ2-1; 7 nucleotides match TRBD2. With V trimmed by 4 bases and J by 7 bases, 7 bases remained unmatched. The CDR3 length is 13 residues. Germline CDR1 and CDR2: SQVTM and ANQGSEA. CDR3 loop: CSVGLAMLNEQFF. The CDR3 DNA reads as TGCAGCGTTGGACTAGCAATGCTAAATGAGCAGTTCTTC.

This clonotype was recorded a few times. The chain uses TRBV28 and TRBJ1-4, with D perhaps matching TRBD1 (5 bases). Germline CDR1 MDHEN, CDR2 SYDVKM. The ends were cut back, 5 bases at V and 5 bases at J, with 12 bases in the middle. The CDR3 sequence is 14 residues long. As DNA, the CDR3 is TGTGCCAGCAGTATCCGACAGAGCAATGAAAAACTGTTTTTT. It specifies CASSIRQSNEKLFF.

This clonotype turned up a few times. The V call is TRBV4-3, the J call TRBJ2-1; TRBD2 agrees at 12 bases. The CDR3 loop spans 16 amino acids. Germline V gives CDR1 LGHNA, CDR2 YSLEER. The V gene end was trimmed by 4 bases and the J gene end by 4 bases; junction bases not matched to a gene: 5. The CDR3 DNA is TGCGCCAGCAGCCTTGGACTAGCGGGGAGATACAATGAGCAGTTCTTC. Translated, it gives CASSLGLAGRYNEQFF.